This T cell receptor beta chain derives from a study of Graves' ophthalmopathy and Graves' hyperthyroidism. The authors amplified TCR beta CDR3 regions, and they did so from RNA transcripts for repertoire sequencing. HTBI-primed first-round RT-PCR preceded second-round multiplex PCR. MiXCR, run by TCRdb on the multiplex PCR reads, gives a single entry per CDR3 protein. The sample has some 160,000 distinct CDR3 sequences; 39% are singletons. Note on this clonotype: As yet, its antigen is unknown.

Germline assignment: CDR1 GTSNPN and CDR2 SVGIG (reference sequence). The CDR3 sequence is 11 residues long. V lost 4 bases, J lost 6 bases, and 4 bases lay in between. Other autoimmune diseases, uncontrolled infections, pregnancy or lactation led to the exclusion of patients. Reliance was placed on clinical symptoms, serum thyroxine, TRAb, thyroid ultrasound and orbital computed tomography for diagnosis. Findings of the study overall: Detected in blood as well were most expanded thyroid clonotypes with frequency above 0.001. Ophthalmopathy progression predictions by the model showed 72.22% specificity and about 70% sensitivity.

The J gene is TRBJ1-6, the V gene TRBV30; D is unclear. Sequencing input: peripheral blood. This clonotype was sampled from a man younger than 45 with Graves' ophthalmopathy. The CDR3 nucleotides are TGTGCCTGGAACGGTAATTCACCCCTCCACTTT. Translating it yields CAWNGNSPLHF.